Following are 28 T cell receptor beta chains from one sample sequenced in a study of CD8 T cells in Susac syndrome. A quantity of about 0.5 to 1 ug RNA underwent reverse transcription using random hexamers. TCRdb used MiXCR to reprocess the immunoSEQ multiplex PCR reads, holding one entry per CDR3 protein. Of 92,000 or so distinct CDR3 sequences listed, 96% are singletons. Sequenced input: CD8+ T cells from PBMCs. Source of these receptors: a human donor with Susac syndrome.

The chain couples TRBV5-1 to TRBJ1-1; 11 bases are a match to TRBD1. CDR3 length equals 16 residues. Germline-derived CDR1 and CDR2 are SGHRS and YFSETQ. The J segment lost 3 bases and the V segment lost 6 bases, leaving 10 bases of the junction unmatched. CDR3 in amino acids: CASKYGQGAGDTEAFF. CDR3 nucleotide sequence: TGCGCCAGCAAATACGGACAGGGGGCGGGGGACACTGAAGCTTTCTTT.

This chain connects TRBV9 to TRBJ2-3, with D maybe TRBD2 (6 bases). The germline V and J ends were trimmed by 3 bases and 1 base, with 15 bases remaining between them. There are 16 residues in the CDR3. The germline gives CDR1 SGDLS, CDR2 YYNGEE. Here the CDR3 DNA reads TGTGCCAGCAGCGGACTAGGGCGGGGAGGCACAGATACGCAGTATTTT. Its translation is CASSGLGRGGTDTQYF.

The CDR3 DNA reads as TGTGCCAGCAGTCCGGGACAGGGTAACATTCAGTACTTC. Protein sequence: CASSPGQGNIQYF. V and J are TRBV9 and TRBJ2-4; 9 bases are shared with TRBD1. The germline V gene has CDR1 SGDLS and CDR2 YYNGEE. The CDR3 has 13 residues. After removal of 5 bases from V and 7 bases from J, the junction contained 4 bases not matched to a gene.

The rearrangement uses TRBV6-6 and TRBJ1-4; TRBD1 is a possible D gene (5 bases). The ends were cut back, 6 bases at V and 1 base at J, with 9 bases in the middle. The CDR3 consists of 14 residues. Germline V CDR1 and CDR2: MNHNY, SVGAGI (reference sequence). The CDR3 DNA sequence: TGTGCCAGCAGGCACGACAGAACTAATGAAAAACTGTTTTTT. Its translation: CASRHDRTNEKLFF.

J is TRBJ2-1 and V is TRBV11-2, with 7 bases identical to TRBD1. The trim removed 4 bases at V and 5 bases at J, leaving 8 bases unmatched. The CDR3 length is 15 residues. Looked up from germline, CDR1 is SGHAT and CDR2 is FQNNGV. The CDR3 region has the DNA TGTGCCAGCAGCTCACGAATGGGACAGAACAATGAGCAGTTCTTC. It encodes CASSSRMGQNNEQFF.

The chain couples TRBV20-1 to TRBJ1-2, with D possibly matching TRBD1 (6 bases). Trimming stripped 6 bases from V and 4 bases from J, with 15 bases between. Germline V CDR1 and CDR2: DFQATT, SNEGSKA (reference sequence). The CDR3 is made up of 13 amino acids. The CDR3 bases are TGCAGTGCCTCAGGGGCCATCGTCTATGGCTACACCTTC. Translating it yields CSASGAIVYGYTF.

The J gene is TRBJ1-1, the V gene TRBV20-1, with TRBD1 matching 9 bases. The germline gives CDR1 DFQATT, CDR2 SNEGSKA (reference sequence). The J segment lost 3 bases and the V segment lost 5 bases, leaving 4 bases of the junction unmatched. The CDR3 extends over 13 amino acids. For the CDR3, the DNA is TGCAGTGCTCCCGGGACAGGGTACACTGAAGCTTTCTTT. Amino acid sequence: CSAPGTGYTEAFF.

The chain has TRBV19 and TRBJ1-2, with D hard to call. Trimming left V 10 bases short and J 0 bases short, with 18 bases between. CDR1 is LNHDA, CDR2 SQIVND, per germline (reference sequence). The CDR3 runs 15 residues. The CDR3 region has the DNA TGTGCCACCTCCGAGAGCTTAGATGCTAACTATGGCTACACCTTC. This codes for CATSESLDANYGYTF.

The CDR3 reads CSATDRVEKLFF. For the CDR3, the DNA is TGCAGTGCTACAGACAGGGTTGAAAAACTGTTTTTT. The chain employs TRBV20-1 and TRBJ1-4; 7 positions agree with TRBD1. CDR3 size: 12 residues. The germline gives CDR1 DFQATT, CDR2 SNEGSKA (reference sequence). The V gene end was trimmed by 4 bases and the J gene end by 7 bases; junction bases not matched to a gene: 3.

The chain carries TRBV7-9 and TRBJ1-1, with unresolved D. There are 13 residues in the CDR3. Trimming pared 4 bases from V and 6 bases from J, leaving 12 bases between. Germline CDR1 and CDR2: SEHNR and FQNEAQ (reference sequence). Here the CDR3 reads CASSSPIRPEAFF. CDR3 in DNA: TGTGCCAGCAGCTCCCCTATAAGGCCTGAAGCTTTCTTT.

The chain joins TRBV27 to TRBJ2-1; maybe TRBD2 (6 bases). Germline V gene sequence: CDR1 MNHEY, CDR2 SMNVEV (reference sequence). CDR3 size: 13 residues. Trimming cost V 7 bases and J 6 bases, with 13 bases left between them. CDR3 region: CASTLGGSNEQFF. CDR3 DNA sequence: TGTGCCAGCACCCTCGGAGGGTCCAATGAGCAGTTCTTC.

This chain links TRBV2 with TRBJ1-1; TRBD1 agrees at 7 bases. The germline V gene encodes CDR1 SNHLY and CDR2 FYNNEI. V was clipped by 4 bases and J by 0 bases; unmatched bases: 2. This CDR3 contains 14 residues. DNA for the CDR3: TGTGCCAGCAGTGGAGACAGGGTGAACACTGAAGCTTTCTTT. Amino acids: CASSGDRVNTEAFF.

This rearrangement joins TRBV30 to TRBJ1-1; D is uncertain. V shed 2 bases and J shed 4 bases, with 5 bases lying between them. Germline CDR1 and CDR2: GTSNPN and SVGIG (reference sequence). CDR3 length: 11 residues. The CDR3 protein is CAWSLSTEAFF. As DNA, the CDR3 is TGTGCCTGGAGTCTATCCACTGAAGCTTTCTTT.

The chain combines TRBV30 with TRBJ1-4, with TRBD1 identical over 10 bases. Germline V CDR1 and CDR2: GTSNPN, SVGIG (reference sequence). The CDR3 has 15 residues. With V trimmed by 2 bases and J by 7 bases, 7 bases remained unmatched. CDR3 region: CAWSKGQGGSEKLFF. Here the CDR3 DNA reads TGTGCCTGGAGTAAAGGACAGGGGGGCTCTGAAAAACTGTTTTTT.

This clonotype appeared a single time. The chain joins TRBV20-1 to TRBJ2-5; 9 bases fit TRBD2. The CDR3 loop spans 15 amino acids. J gave up 0 bases and V 0 bases, and 2 bases lay outside the gene matches. Germline V lookup: CDR1 DFQATT, CDR2 SNEGSKA (reference sequence). The CDR3 DNA is TGCAGTGCTAGAGATAGCGGGGGAAACCAAGAGACCCAGTACTTC. Its protein is CSARDSGGNQETQYF.

The V gene is TRBV13, the J gene TRBJ1-2; 7 nucleotides line up with TRBD1. J lost 6 bases, V lost 5 bases, and 9 bases had no gene match. Per the germline V gene, CDR1 is PRHDT and CDR2 is FYEKMQ (reference sequence). CDR3 length: 14 residues. The CDR3 nucleotides read TGTGCCAGCAGCCTACAGGGGATCAAGGATGGCTACACCTTC. Its translation: CASSLQGIKDGYTF.

The CDR3 sequence is CSARDFRSVAYGYTF. The CDR3 nucleotides read TGCAGTGCTAGAGATTTTAGATCTGTCGCCTATGGCTACACCTTC. The chain is built from TRBV20-1 and TRBJ1-2; D gene unclear. Trimming stripped 0 bases from V and 4 bases from J, with 15 bases between. The CDR3 is 15 amino acids. Germline-derived CDR1 and CDR2 are DFQATT and SNEGSKA (reference sequence).

The genes are TRBV4-1 and TRBJ1-4, with 9 bases identical to TRBD1. J lost 6 bases, V lost 9 bases, and 8 bases had no gene match. Germline-derived CDR1 and CDR2 are MGHRA and YSYEKL. This CDR3 is built from 14 residues. The CDR3 here is CASGPGQGHEKLFF. The CDR3 DNA sequence: TGCGCCAGTGGGCCGGGACAGGGCCATGAAAAACTGTTTTTT.

The CDR3 reads CASSQEIPGGRTF. The CDR3 DNA is TGCGCCAGCAGCCAAGAGATACCAGGGGGCCGCACCTTC. J is TRBJ1-2 and V is TRBV4-3, with 8 bases lining up with TRBD1. Germline values: CDR1 LGHNA, CDR2 YSLEER. V shed 0 bases and J 13 bases; nucleotides not matched to a gene: 7. This CDR3 comprises 13 residues.

The chain uses TRBV20-1 and TRBJ1-2, with 7 positions matching TRBD1. CDR3 size: 14 residues. Trimming removed 4 bases from V and 2 bases from J; junction bases left unmatched: 7. Looked up from germline, CDR1 is DFQATT and CDR2 is SNEGSKA (reference sequence). CDR3 protein: CSANRQGWNYGYTF. CDR3 DNA: TGCAGTGCTAATCGACAGGGATGGAACTATGGCTACACCTTC.

This chain joins TRBV13 and TRBJ1-1; maybe TRBD1 (5 bases). The V end lost 5 bases, the J end lost 1 base, and 14 bases lay between the germline ends. Germline V gene lookup returns CDR1 PRHDT and CDR2 FYEKMQ (reference sequence). The CDR3 is made up of 15 amino acids. The CDR3 bases are TGTGCCAGCAGCCCGCCAGGGTGGGGGAACACTGAAGCTTTCTTT. It is translated as CASSPPGWGNTEAFF.

This chain joins TRBV20-1 and TRBJ1-1, with a weak D call TRBD1 (6 bases). Trimming stripped 5 bases from V and 0 bases from J, with 10 bases between. The CDR3 is 13 amino acids. Germline loops: CDR1 DFQATT, CDR2 SNEGSKA (reference sequence). CDR3 protein: CSAQQGLNTEAFF. In nucleotides, the CDR3 is TGCAGTGCTCAGCAGGGGTTGAACACTGAAGCTTTCTTT.

The chain couples TRBV28 to TRBJ2-3; 10 bases are a match to TRBD2. The CDR3 is 15 residues long. Germline values: CDR1 MDHEN, CDR2 SYDVKM. With V trimmed by 2 bases and J by 5 bases, 4 bases remained unmatched. The CDR3 protein is CASSLERGGRDTQYF. CDR3 in DNA: TGTGCCAGCAGTTTAGAGCGGGGGGGCAGAGATACGCAGTATTTT.

V gene TRBV9 combines with J gene TRBJ2-1, with 12 bases lining up with TRBD2. The V gene's germline CDR1 is SGDLS and CDR2 YYNGEE. V shed 3 bases, J shed 0 bases, and the junction held 4 bases outside the gene matches. This CDR3 spans 17 amino acids. CDR3 loop: CASSGRLAGVSYNEQFF. The CDR3 coding sequence is TGTGCCAGCAGCGGGCGACTAGCGGGGGTCTCCTACAATGAGCAGTTCTTC.

The genes are TRBV7-6 and TRBJ2-3; D gene ambiguous. Germline assignment: CDR1 SGHVS and CDR2 FNYEAQ. This CDR3 is built from 13 residues. V was cut by 0 bases and J by 6 bases, with 7 bases left in between. The CDR3: CASSLAGRDTQYF. In DNA, the CDR3 is TGTGCCAGCAGCTTAGCCGGACGGGATACGCAGTATTTT.

The V and J genes are TRBV5-1 and TRBJ1-2, with a possible D match to TRBD1 (5 bases). This CDR3 has 14 amino acids. Trimming pared 0 bases from V and 2 bases from J, leaving 8 bases between. Looked up from germline, CDR1 is SGHRS and CDR2 is YFSETQ. CDR3 protein: CASSLEGANYGYTF. In DNA form, the CDR3 reads TGCGCCAGCAGCTTGGAAGGGGCGAACTATGGCTACACCTTC.

The chain carries TRBV27 and TRBJ2-6; D not resolved. Germline assignment: CDR1 MNHEY and CDR2 SMNVEV (reference sequence). V lost 6 bases and J 0 bases, leaving 3 bases between the germline ends. The CDR3 has 13 amino acids. CDR3 DNA: TGTGCCAGCAGGGCCTCTGGGGCCAACGTCCTGACTTTC. Its translation is CASRASGANVLTF.

This chain's CDR3 is CAWSITGLNNEQFF. CDR3 DNA sequence: TGTGCCTGGAGTATTACGGGGCTAAACAATGAGCAGTTCTTC. The rearrangement uses TRBV30 and TRBJ2-1, with D possibly being TRBD1 or TRBD2 (5 bases each). Germline CDR1 is GTSNPN and CDR2 is SVGIG (reference sequence). The CDR3 is 14 residues long. Trimming pared 2 bases from V and 5 bases from J, leaving 13 bases between. The full variable domain, its missing parts supplied by reference TRBV30 and TRBJ2-1, is SQTIHQWPATLVQPVGSPLSLECTVEGTSNPNLYWYRQAAGRGLQLLFYSVGIGQISSEVPQNLSASRPQDRQFILSSKKLLLSDSGFYLCAWSITGLNNEQFFGPGTRLTVL.